This T cell receptor (beta chain) derives from a study of blood T cell repertoires in COVID-19. Background on the study: The samples span acute and convalescent COVID-19 from the United States, Italy and Spain. PBMCs, B-cell-depleted T cells, or T cells were the source of the cDNA or gDNA that made up the material.

Trimming shortened V by 7 bases and J by 2 bases, and 11 bases separated the two germline ends. The CDR3 is 13 residues long. The germline V gene encodes CDR1 MNHEY and CDR2 SMNVEV (reference sequence). Sequencing used immunoSEQ multiplex PCR; TCRdb keeps in-frame clones, though not all of them. The sample lists a few hundred thousand clones, approximately 89% seen once, with approximately 8.1% in the top ten. The TCR originated in a woman between 45 and 60 years old who had recovered from COVID-19. Sample: peripheral blood. This chain joins TRBV27 and TRBJ2-5; D may be TRBD1 (6 bases). CDR3 residues: CASKKDSQETQYF. In nucleotides, the CDR3 is TGTGCCAGCAAAAAGGACAGTCAAGAGACCCAGTACTTC.